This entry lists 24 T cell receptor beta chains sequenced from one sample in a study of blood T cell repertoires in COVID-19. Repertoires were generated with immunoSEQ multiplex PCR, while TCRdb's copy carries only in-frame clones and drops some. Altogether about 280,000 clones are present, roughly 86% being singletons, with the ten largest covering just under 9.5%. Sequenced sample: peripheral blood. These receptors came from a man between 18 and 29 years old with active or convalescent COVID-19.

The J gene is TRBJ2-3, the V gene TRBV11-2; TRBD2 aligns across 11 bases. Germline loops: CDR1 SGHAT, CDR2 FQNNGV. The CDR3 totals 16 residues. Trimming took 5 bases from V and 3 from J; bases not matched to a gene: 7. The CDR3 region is CASSRRLAGYTDTQYF. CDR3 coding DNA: TGTGCCAGCAGCCGCCGACTAGCGGGGTATACAGATACGCAGTATTTT.

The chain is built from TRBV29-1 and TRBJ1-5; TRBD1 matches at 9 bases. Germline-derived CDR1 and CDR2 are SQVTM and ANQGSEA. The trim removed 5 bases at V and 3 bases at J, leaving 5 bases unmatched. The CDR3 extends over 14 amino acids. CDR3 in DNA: TGCAGCGTTAGGACAGGGGACGCCAATCAGCCCCAGCATTTT. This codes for CSVRTGDANQPQHF.

The CDR3: CASSQEWGDYGYTF. In DNA form, the CDR3 reads TGTGCCAGCAGCCAAGAATGGGGGGACTATGGCTACACCTTC. This rearrangement joins TRBV3-1 (or the pseudogene TRBV3-2) to TRBJ1-2; a possible D gene is TRBD1 (5 bases). The CDR3 extends over 14 amino acids. With 0 bases removed from V and 3 bases from J, the gap between germline ends came to 8 bases. Germline-derived CDR1 and CDR2 are LGHDT and YNNKEL (reference sequence).

CDR3 bases: TGTGCTAGTGGTTTGGCACCGGTGGAGCAGTTCTTC. Protein product: CASGLAPVEQFF. V gene TRBV12-5 combines with J gene TRBJ2-1; no reliable D call. V was pared by 1 base and J by 10 bases, with 8 bases between. This CDR3 is built from 12 residues. Germline V lookup: CDR1 LGHNT, CDR2 FRNRAP.

Here the CDR3 reads CASSEHWTGREAFF. CDR3 DNA sequence: TGTGCCAGCAGTGAACACTGGACAGGACGTGAAGCTTTCTTT. This sequence joins TRBV6-1 and TRBJ1-1; 7 bases are shared with TRBD1. CDR3 length equals 14 residues. The J segment lost 7 bases and the V segment lost 2 bases, leaving 7 bases of the junction unmatched. CDR1 MNHNS and CDR2 SASEGT come from the germline V gene.

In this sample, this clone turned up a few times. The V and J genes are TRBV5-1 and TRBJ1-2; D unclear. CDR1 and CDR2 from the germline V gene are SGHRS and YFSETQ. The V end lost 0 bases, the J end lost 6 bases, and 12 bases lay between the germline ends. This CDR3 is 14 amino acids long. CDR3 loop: CASSLGQKIDGYTF. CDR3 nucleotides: TGCGCCAGCAGCTTGGGCCAGAAGATCGATGGCTACACCTTC.

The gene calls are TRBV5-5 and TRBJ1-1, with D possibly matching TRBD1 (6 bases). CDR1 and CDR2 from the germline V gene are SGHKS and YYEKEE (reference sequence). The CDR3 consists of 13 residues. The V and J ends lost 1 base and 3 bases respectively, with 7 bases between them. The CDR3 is CASSLTGYTEAFF. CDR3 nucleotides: TGTGCCAGCAGCTTGACAGGGTACACTGAAGCTTTCTTT.

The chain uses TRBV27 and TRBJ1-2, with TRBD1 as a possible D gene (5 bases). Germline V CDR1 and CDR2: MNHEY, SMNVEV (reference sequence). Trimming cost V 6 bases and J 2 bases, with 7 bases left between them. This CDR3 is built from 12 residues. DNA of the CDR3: TGTGCCAGCAGCAAGGGGAACTATGGCTACACCTTC. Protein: CASSKGNYGYTF.

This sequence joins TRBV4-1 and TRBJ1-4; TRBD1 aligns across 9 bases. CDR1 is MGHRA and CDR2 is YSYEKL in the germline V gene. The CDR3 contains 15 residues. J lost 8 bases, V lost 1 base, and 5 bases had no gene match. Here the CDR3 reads CASSQAGTGQEKLFF. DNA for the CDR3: TGCGCCAGCAGCCAAGCCGGGACAGGGCAGGAAAAACTGTTTTTT.

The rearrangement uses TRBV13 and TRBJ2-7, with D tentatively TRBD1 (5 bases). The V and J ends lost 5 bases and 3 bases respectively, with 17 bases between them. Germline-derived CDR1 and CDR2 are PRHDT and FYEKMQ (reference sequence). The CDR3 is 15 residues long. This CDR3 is CASSQTKGADYEQYF. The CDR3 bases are TGTGCCAGCAGCCAAACGAAAGGGGCGGACTACGAGCAGTACTTC. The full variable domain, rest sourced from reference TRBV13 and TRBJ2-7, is AAGVIQSPRHLIKEKRETATLKCYPIPRHDTVYWYQQGPGQDPQFLISFYEKMQSDKGSIPDRFSAQQFSDYHSELNMSSLELGDSALYFCASSQTKGADYEQYFGPGTRLTVT.

The CDR3 reads CSVEEAGIYGYTF. As DNA, the CDR3 is TGCAGCGTTGAAGAGGCGGGGATCTATGGCTACACCTTC. The chain couples TRBV29-1 to TRBJ1-2; D is undetermined. The CDR3 spans 13 residues. V was pared by 0 bases and J by 4 bases, with 9 bases between. CDR1 and CDR2 (germline): SQVTM, ANQGSEA. Variable domain in full (rest from reference TRBV29-1 and TRBJ1-2): SAVISQKPSRDICQRGTSLTIQCQVDSQVTMMFWYRQQPGQSLTLIATANQGSEATYESGFVIDKFPISRPNLTFSTLTVSNMSPEDSSIYLCSVEEAGIYGYTFGSGTRLTVV.

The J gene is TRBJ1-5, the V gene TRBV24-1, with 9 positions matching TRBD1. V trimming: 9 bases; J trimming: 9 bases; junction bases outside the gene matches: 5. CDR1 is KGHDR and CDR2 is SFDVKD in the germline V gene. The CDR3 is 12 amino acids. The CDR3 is CATSTGGGPQHF. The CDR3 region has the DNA TGTGCCACCTCGACAGGGGGAGGGCCCCAGCATTTT.

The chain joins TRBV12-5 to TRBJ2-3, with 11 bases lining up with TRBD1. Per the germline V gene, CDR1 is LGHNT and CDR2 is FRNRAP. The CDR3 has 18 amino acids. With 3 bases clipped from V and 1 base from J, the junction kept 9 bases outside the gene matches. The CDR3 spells CASGFRTGGASGTDTQYF. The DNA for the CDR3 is TGTGCTAGTGGTTTCCGGACAGGGGGCGCATCCGGCACAGATACGCAGTATTTT.

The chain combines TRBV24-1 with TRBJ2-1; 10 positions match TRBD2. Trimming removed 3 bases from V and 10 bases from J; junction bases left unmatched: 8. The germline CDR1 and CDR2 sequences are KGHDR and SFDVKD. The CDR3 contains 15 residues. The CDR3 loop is CATSDTGTSVEEQFF. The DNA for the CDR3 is TGTGCCACCAGTGATACCGGGACTAGCGTGGAGGAGCAGTTCTTC.

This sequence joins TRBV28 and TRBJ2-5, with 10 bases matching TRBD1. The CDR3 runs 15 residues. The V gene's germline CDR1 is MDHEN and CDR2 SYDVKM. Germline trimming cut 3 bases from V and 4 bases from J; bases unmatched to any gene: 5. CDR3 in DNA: TGTGCCAGCAGTTTTGACAGGGGGCGTGTAGAGACCCAGTACTTC. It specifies CASSFDRGRVETQYF. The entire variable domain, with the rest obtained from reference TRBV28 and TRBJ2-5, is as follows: DVKVTQSSRYLVKRTGEKVFLECVQDMDHENMFWYRQDPGLGLRLIYFSYDVKMKEKGDIPEGYSVSREKKERFSLILESASTNQTSMYLCASSFDRGRVETQYFGPGTRLLVL.

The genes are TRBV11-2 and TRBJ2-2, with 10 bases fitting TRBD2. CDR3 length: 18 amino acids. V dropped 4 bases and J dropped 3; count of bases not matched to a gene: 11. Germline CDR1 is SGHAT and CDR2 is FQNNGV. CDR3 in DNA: TGTGCCAGCAGCTCAATACAGCGGGGGGGATCCCACACCGGGGAGCTGTTTTTT. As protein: CASSSIQRGGSHTGELFF.

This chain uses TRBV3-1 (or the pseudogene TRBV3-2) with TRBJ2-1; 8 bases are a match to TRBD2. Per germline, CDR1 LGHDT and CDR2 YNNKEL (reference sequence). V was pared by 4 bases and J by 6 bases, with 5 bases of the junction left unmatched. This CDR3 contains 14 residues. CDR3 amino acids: CASSLDSGVNEQFF. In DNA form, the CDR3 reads TGTGCCAGCAGCCTCGATAGCGGGGTCAATGAGCAGTTCTTC.

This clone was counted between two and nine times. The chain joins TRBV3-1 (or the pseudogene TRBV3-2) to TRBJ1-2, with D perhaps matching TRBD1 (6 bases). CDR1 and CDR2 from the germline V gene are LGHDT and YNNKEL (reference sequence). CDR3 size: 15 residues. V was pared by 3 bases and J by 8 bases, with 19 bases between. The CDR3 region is CASSQTQSPQGGYTF. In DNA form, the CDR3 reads TGTGCCAGCAGCCAGACGCAGTCTCCACAGGGAGGCTACACCTTC.

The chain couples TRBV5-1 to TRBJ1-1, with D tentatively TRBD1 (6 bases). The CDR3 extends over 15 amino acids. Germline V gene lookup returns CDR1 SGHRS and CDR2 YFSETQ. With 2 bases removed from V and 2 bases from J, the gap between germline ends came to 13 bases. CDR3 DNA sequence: TGCGCCAGCAGCTTTTCAGGACAGCCAAACACTGAAGCTTTCTTT. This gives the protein CASSFSGQPNTEAFF.

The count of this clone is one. Here the CDR3 DNA reads TGTGCCAGCAGCTCCTCAGGACAGGGGGCCTACGAGCAGTACTTC. Translation gives CASSSSGQGAYEQYF. The chain links TRBV13 to TRBJ2-7; 10 bases are a match to TRBD1. This CDR3 is 15 amino acids long. V was pared by 4 bases and J by 2 bases, with 5 bases of the junction left unmatched. Per germline, CDR1 PRHDT and CDR2 FYEKMQ (reference sequence).

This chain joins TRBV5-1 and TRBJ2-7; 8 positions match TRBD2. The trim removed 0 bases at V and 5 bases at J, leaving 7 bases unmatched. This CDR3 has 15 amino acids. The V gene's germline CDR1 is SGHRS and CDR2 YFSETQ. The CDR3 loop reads CASSLASGGDDEQYF. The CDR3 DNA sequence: TGCGCCAGCAGCTTGGCCAGCGGGGGAGACGACGAGCAGTACTTC.

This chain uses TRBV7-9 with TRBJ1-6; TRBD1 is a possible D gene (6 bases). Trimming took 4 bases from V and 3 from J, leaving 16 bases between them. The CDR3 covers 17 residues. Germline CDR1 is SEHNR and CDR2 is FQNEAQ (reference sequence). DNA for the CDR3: TGTGCCAGCAGCTCGCCGGAACAGGGTTTCTATAATTCACCCCTCCACTTT. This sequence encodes CASSSPEQGFYNSPLHF.

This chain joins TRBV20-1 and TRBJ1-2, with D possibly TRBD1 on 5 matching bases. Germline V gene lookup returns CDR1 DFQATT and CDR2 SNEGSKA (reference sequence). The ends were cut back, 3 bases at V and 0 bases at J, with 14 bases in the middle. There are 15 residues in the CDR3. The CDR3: CSASGGDLTNYGYTF. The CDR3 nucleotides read TGCAGTGCTAGTGGGGGAGACTTAACTAACTATGGCTACACCTTC.

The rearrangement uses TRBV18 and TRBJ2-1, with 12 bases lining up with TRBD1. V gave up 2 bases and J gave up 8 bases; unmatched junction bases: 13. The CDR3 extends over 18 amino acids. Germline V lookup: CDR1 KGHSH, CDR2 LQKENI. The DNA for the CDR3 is TGTGCCAGCTCACCAGGGACAGGGGGCCAGCGGGGAGACGATGAGCAGTTCTTC. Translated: CASSPGTGGQRGDDEQFF.